A single sample gave rise to the 13 T cell receptor beta chains below, sequenced in a study of beta chain features in type 1 diabetes. Expressed TCRB transcripts got sequenced, as all isolated RNA was reverse transcribed. The data were produced by immunoSEQ multiplex PCR, yet TCRdb's version contains in-frame clones alone and is incomplete. The repertoire holds a few hundred thousand clones, 30% seen once, with around 0.065% in the top ten. Sequences were obtained from naive CD4+ T cells from blood. The origin of the receptors is a man younger than 30 in good health.

J is TRBJ1-2 and V is TRBV5-4, with 7 bases fitting TRBD1. Germline values: CDR1 SGHNT, CDR2 YYREEE (reference sequence). This CDR3 is 11 amino acids long. V was pared by 4 bases and J by 7 bases, with 1 base of the junction left unmatched. CDR3 DNA: TGTGCCAGCAGCGGGACAGCTGGCTACACCTTC. Protein: CASSGTAGYTF.

Only a few counts were recorded for this clone. In nucleotides, the CDR3 is TGTGCCAGTAGTATCCGGACTAGCTACGAGCAGTACTTC. Protein: CASSIRTSYEQYF. The chain recombines TRBV19 with TRBJ2-7; 7 bases line up with TRBD2. J lost 3 bases, V lost 3 bases, and 2 bases had no gene match. The CDR3 consists of 13 residues. CDR1 LNHDA and CDR2 SQIVND come from the germline V gene (reference sequence).

J is TRBJ2-7 and V is TRBV9, with 7 bases fitting TRBD1. Per the germline V gene, CDR1 is SGDLS and CDR2 is YYNGEE. Losses at the gene ends were 4 bases for V and 3 bases for J; bases not matched to a gene: 4. The CDR3 runs 13 residues. The DNA for the CDR3 is TGTGCCAGCAGCAGGGACAGACACTACGAGCAGTACTTC. Translation: CASSRDRHYEQYF.

CDR3 nucleotides: TGTGCCAGTAACGTCCTAGCGGGAGGGCCAGAGGAGCAGTTCTTC. Residues: CASNVLAGGPEEQFF. The rearrangement links TRBV19 to TRBJ2-1, with 12 bases that match TRBD2. CDR1 is LNHDA, CDR2 SQIVND, per germline (reference sequence). The length of the CDR3 is 15 residues. Trimming took 7 bases from V and 10 from J; bases not matched to a gene: 11.

This clone was detected a few times. V gene TRBV29-1 combines with J gene TRBJ2-3; tentatively, D is TRBD1 (6 bases). V lost 7 bases, J lost 6 bases, and 20 bases lay in between. The length of the CDR3 is 14 residues. CDR1 SQVTM and CDR2 ANQGSEA come from the germline V gene. The CDR3 protein is CSARGKGGMDTQYF. The DNA for the CDR3 is TGCAGCGCTCGGGGAAAAGGGGGTATGGATACGCAGTATTTT.

This clone has just a few counts. This chain joins TRBV18 and TRBJ2-7; D might be TRBD1 or TRBD2, each matching 5 bases. Trimming took off 3 bases at V and 5 bases at J, with 11 bases between the two ends. Germline V gives CDR1 KGHSH, CDR2 LQKENI. CDR3 length: 13 residues. The DNA for the CDR3 is TGTGCCAGCTCACCGATCAGGGACCACGAGCAGTACTTC. Its protein product is CASSPIRDHEQYF.

The chain couples TRBV7-8 to TRBJ2-5, with D unresolved. Germline V lookup: CDR1 SGHVS, CDR2 FQNEAQ. V was clipped by 5 bases and J by 7 bases, with 11 bases between them. CDR3 length equals 12 residues. CDR3 in amino acids: CASSQPSGTQYF. Here the CDR3 DNA reads TGTGCCAGCAGCCAACCCTCCGGGACCCAGTACTTC. The variable domain in full, with the rest retrieved from reference TRBV7-8 and TRBJ2-5, is GAGVSQSPRYKVAKRGQDVALRCDPISGHVSLFWYQQALGQGPEFLTYFQNEAQLDKSGLPSDRFFAERPEGSVSTLKIQRTQQEDSAVYLCASSQPSGTQYFGPGTRLLVL.

The chain carries TRBV7-2 and TRBJ2-5; the D gene is possibly TRBD2 (5 bases). From germline, CDR1 is SGHTA and CDR2 FQGNSA. CDR3 size: 13 residues. The V end lost 5 bases, the J end lost 4 bases, and 11 bases lay between the germline ends. The CDR3 here is CASSQARGETQYF. CDR3 coding DNA: TGTGCCAGCAGCCAGGCCCGGGGAGAGACCCAGTACTTC. Using reference TRBV7-2 and TRBJ2-5 for the parts outside the CDR3, the full variable domain is GAGVSQSPSNKVTEKGKDVELRCDPISGHTALYWYRQSLGQGLEFLIYFQGNSAPDKSGLPSDRFSAERTGGSVSTLTIQRTQQEDSAVYLCASSQARGETQYFGPGTRLLVL.

The chain is built from TRBV19 and TRBJ2-5, with D possibly TRBD1 on 6 matching bases. The germline V and J ends were trimmed by 9 bases and 3 bases, with 14 bases remaining between them. Germline V gives CDR1 LNHDA, CDR2 SQIVND (reference sequence). The CDR3 is 13 amino acids. The CDR3 reads CASQQGDKETQYF. The CDR3 region has the DNA TGTGCCAGCCAACAGGGCGACAAAGAGACCCAGTACTTC.

The CDR3 DNA reads as TGTGCCAGCAGCTCAGAGCTCCCGAAAAACTTACGCTATGGCTACACCTTC. Its translation is CASSSELPKNLRYGYTF. This chain links TRBV28 with TRBJ1-2, with D hard to call. From germline, CDR1 is MDHEN and CDR2 SYDVKM. This CDR3 is 17 amino acids long. Trimming stripped 6 bases from V and 4 bases from J, with 24 bases between.

This clone has only one observation. V gene TRBV7-2 combines with J gene TRBJ2-1, with 8 bases fitting TRBD1. Looked up from germline, CDR1 is SGHTA and CDR2 is FQGNSA. The CDR3 is 15 residues long. Trimming at V came to 3 bases and at J to 4 bases, leaving 5 bases not matched to a gene. In nucleotides, the CDR3 is TGTGCCAGCAGCTTTCGGACAGGGAATTACAATGAGCAGTTCTTC. Translating gives CASSFRTGNYNEQFF.

The V and J genes are TRBV19 and TRBJ1-1; D remains ambiguous. There are 13 residues in the CDR3. Germline V gene lookup returns CDR1 LNHDA and CDR2 SQIVND (reference sequence). V lost 8 bases and J lost 1, with 11 bases in between. In nucleotides, the CDR3 is TGTGCCAGTCTTAGGACGGAGAACACTGAAGCTTTCTTT. Its protein is CASLRTENTEAFF.

This clone has more than one count but fewer than ten. Here the CDR3 DNA reads TGCAGCGTTGTGGGGCCGACAGATACGCAGTATTTT. Protein product: CSVVGPTDTQYF. The J gene is TRBJ2-3, the V gene TRBV29-1, with D possibly matching TRBD1 (5 bases). Trimming took off 4 bases at V and 3 bases at J, with 8 bases between the two ends. Germline lookup yields CDR1 SQVTM and CDR2 ANQGSEA. The CDR3 has 12 amino acids.